This T cell receptor (beta chain) derives from a study of T cells in Graves' hyperthyroidism and ophthalmopathy. The TCR beta CDR3 regions underwent amplification using RNA transcripts as the source. First-round RT-PCR with HTBI primers amplified the TCR CDR3 region. TCRdb analysed the multiplex PCR reads with MiXCR anew, one entry per CDR3 protein. The table records around 380,000 distinct CDR3 sequences, about 13% of them present only once. This clonotype was seen at least ten times. CDR1 and CDR2 from the germline V gene are MDHEN and SYDVKM. V was shortened by 6 bases and J by 11 bases, with 17 bases between the two germline ends. The length of the CDR3 is 13 residues.

The sequence was collected from a man aged 25 to 40 with Graves' hyperthyroidism that later progressed to Graves' ophthalmopathy. V usage is TRBV28 and J usage is TRBJ1-5; D may be TRBD1 (6 bases). Sequences were obtained from blood. The chain's CDR3 is CASRGGGYPAQHF. CDR3 nucleotide sequence: TGTGCCAGCAGAGGGGGGGGGTACCCGGCCCAGCATTTT.